Sequencing of this T cell receptor (beta chain) was carried out in a study of shared clonotypes between healthy human individuals. About this clone itself: Antigen: not known.

As handled by the study authors: Filtering was not the same, since immunoSEQ gave junction-only sequences without quality scores. Method: immunoSEQ multiplex PCR; TCRdb's copy keeps in-frame clones and lacks some. V and J calls and clone size are given by that table; D and trimming were obtained from the DNA. The data contain fewer than 1 million clones, approximately 97% of them singletons. Naive CD8 populations comprised CD45RO-negative cells positively selected for CCR7, excluding terminally differentiated effector memory CD45RA+ cells. Healthy and HIV-negative, the adult donors had no recent acute infections or vaccinations. General observations from the study: There were few donors, and this limited the genetic and exposure-history diversity represented.

This CDR3 contains 13 residues. The V segment lost 10 bases and the J segment 6 bases; nucleotides outside the gene matches: 10. Looked up from germline, CDR1 is MNHNY and CDR2 is SVGAGI (reference sequence). Specimen: naive CD8+ T cells sorted from blood. V and J are TRBV6-6 and TRBJ2-7; TRBD1 aligns across 9 bases. The TCR comes from a young man in good health. CDR3 region: CATAPGQGLEQYF. In nucleotides, the CDR3 is TGTGCCACCGCACCGGGACAGGGTCTCGAGCAGTACTTC.